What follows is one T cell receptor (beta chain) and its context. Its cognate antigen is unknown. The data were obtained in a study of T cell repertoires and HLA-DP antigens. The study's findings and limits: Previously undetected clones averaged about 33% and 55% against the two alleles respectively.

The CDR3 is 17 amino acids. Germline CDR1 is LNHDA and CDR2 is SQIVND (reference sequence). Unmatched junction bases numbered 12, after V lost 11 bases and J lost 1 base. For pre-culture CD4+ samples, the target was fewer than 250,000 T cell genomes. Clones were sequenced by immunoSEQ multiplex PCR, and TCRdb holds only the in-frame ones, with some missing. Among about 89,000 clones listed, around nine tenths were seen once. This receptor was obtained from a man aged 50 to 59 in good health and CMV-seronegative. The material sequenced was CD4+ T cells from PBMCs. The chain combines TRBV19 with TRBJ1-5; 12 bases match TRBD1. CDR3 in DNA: TGTGCCTGGATAACGGGACAGGGGGCCAGAAGCAATCAGCCCCAGCATTTT. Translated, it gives CAWITGQGARSNQPQHF.